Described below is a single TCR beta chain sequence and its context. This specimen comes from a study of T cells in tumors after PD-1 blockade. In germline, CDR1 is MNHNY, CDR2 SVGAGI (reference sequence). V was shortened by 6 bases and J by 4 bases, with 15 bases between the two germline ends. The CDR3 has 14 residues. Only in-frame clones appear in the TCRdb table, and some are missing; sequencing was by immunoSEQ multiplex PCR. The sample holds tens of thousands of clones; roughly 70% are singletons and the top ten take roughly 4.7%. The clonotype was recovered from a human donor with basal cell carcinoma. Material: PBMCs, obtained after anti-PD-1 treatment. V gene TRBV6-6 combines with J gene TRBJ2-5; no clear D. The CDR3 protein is CASRVGGSTETQYF. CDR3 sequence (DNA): TGTGCCAGCAGGGTCGGTGGGTCGACAGAGACCCAGTACTTC.